This T cell receptor beta chain was profiled in a study of blood T cell repertoires in COVID-19. Sequencing was performed with immunoSEQ multiplex PCR; in TCRdb, only in-frame clones are kept and a portion is missing. The table includes some 80,000 clones, roughly 84% detected once. Per germline, CDR1 SGHTA and CDR2 FQGNSA. V lost 5 bases and J 5 bases, leaving 18 bases between the germline ends. This CDR3 spans 15 amino acids. This clone came up once. This clonotype was sampled from a man in his fifties with acute or convalescent COVID-19. The chain employs TRBV7-2 and TRBJ1-2; possible D gene TRBD1, 5 bases. The material sequenced was peripheral blood. CDR3 sequence: CASSRMQGTGYGYTF. The CDR3 DNA sequence: TGTGCCAGCAGCAGAATGCAGGGAACGGGTTATGGCTACACCTTC.